The 20 T cell receptor beta chains presented below share a single source sample, sequenced in a study of blood T cell repertoires in COVID-19. The method was immunoSEQ multiplex PCR; TCRdb's version includes in-frame clones alone and lacks a portion of them. The sample lists some 380,000 clones; 88% were seen once. Specimen: PBMCs or T cells enriched from blood (not recorded which). The receptors shown here come from a woman in her thirties or forties with acute COVID-19.

The genes are TRBV10-3 and TRBJ1-2; D is unclear. The CDR3 length is 14 residues. Germline V gives CDR1 ENHRY, CDR2 SYGVKD. V dropped 2 bases and J dropped 7 bases, with 14 bases sitting between them. The chain's CDR3 is CAISEGVSDRGYTF. The CDR3 region has the DNA TGTGCCATCAGTGAGGGTGTCAGCGACCGTGGCTACACCTTC.

The rearrangement links TRBV16 to TRBJ2-7, with D possibly matching TRBD1 (6 bases). The length of the CDR3 is 15 residues. The germline gives CDR1 KGHSY, CDR2 FQNENV. Between the trimmed V and J ends, which lost 4 bases and 5 bases, there was a span of 18 bases. CDR3 sequence: CASSPSTGSVHEQYF. The CDR3 region has the DNA TGTGCCAGCAGCCCCTCGACAGGATCGGTCCACGAGCAGTACTTC.

The chain uses TRBV6-1 and TRBJ2-7; D not certain. V was pared by 3 bases and J by 6 bases, with 6 bases between. CDR1 is MNHNS and CDR2 is SASEGT in the germline V gene. The CDR3 runs to 11 residues. The CDR3 region has the DNA TGTGCCAGCAGTGACCCTCGCGAGCAGTACTTC. Translated: CASSDPREQYF.

V is TRBV5-1 and J is TRBJ2-1; 9 nucleotides agree with TRBD2. CDR3 size: 15 residues. Germline loops: CDR1 SGHRS, CDR2 YFSETQ. With 2 bases clipped from V and 8 bases from J, the junction kept 8 bases outside the gene matches. The CDR3 DNA follows: TGCGCCAGCAGCTTTACCGGGACTAGCCAAGATGAGCAGTTCTTC. Protein: CASSFTGTSQDEQFF.

In this sample, this clone turned up once. The gene calls are TRBV6-5 and TRBJ1-1; possible D gene TRBD1, 6 bases. The CDR3 totals 14 residues. CDR1 MNHEY and CDR2 SVGAGI come from the germline V gene. V was cut by 6 bases and J by 4 bases, with 15 bases left in between. In DNA, the CDR3 is TGTGCCAGCAGAATGGGGGCAGGGCGCACTGAAGCTTTCTTT. The encoded protein is CASRMGAGRTEAFF.

This clone has a count of ten or more. The chain is built from TRBV19 and TRBJ2-7, with 9 bases fitting TRBD1. The CDR3 runs to 15 residues. With V trimmed by 4 bases and J by 3 bases, 7 bases remained unmatched. Germline values: CDR1 LNHDA, CDR2 SQIVND (reference sequence). The CDR3 nucleotides read TGTGCCAGTAGTAAGACCCGGGACAGGGACTACGAGCAGTACTTC. Translated: CASSKTRDRDYEQYF.

The chain has TRBV12-3 or TRBV12-4 and TRBJ2-3; the D gene is possibly TRBD1 (6 bases). V lost 10 bases and J 2 bases, leaving 13 bases between the germline ends. The CDR3 has 13 residues. CDR3 bases: TGTGCCACCACGAGGGGGAACACAGATACGCAGTATTTT. Translated, it gives CATTRGNTDTQYF.

CDR3 DNA: TGTGCCAGCATTCGACAGGCCACTGAAGCTTTCTTT. It is translated as CASIRQATEAFF. The chain joins TRBV2 to TRBJ1-1; tentatively, D is TRBD1 (6 bases). The germline CDR1 and CDR2 sequences are SNHLY and FYNNEI. Trimming cost V 7 bases and J 4 bases, with 10 bases left between them. This CDR3 comprises 12 residues.

CDR3 protein: CASSLDRDGYTF. The CDR3, as DNA: TGTGCCAGCAGCTTGGACAGGGATGGCTACACCTTC. The chain uses TRBV7-9 and TRBJ1-2, with 8 nucleotides matching TRBD1. Germline loops: CDR1 SEHNR, CDR2 FQNEAQ (reference sequence). V trimming: 3 bases; J trimming: 6 bases; junction bases outside the gene matches: 0. This CDR3 region has 12 residues. The whole variable domain, filled in from reference TRBV7-9 and TRBJ1-2, reads DTGVSQNPRHKITKRGQNVTFRCDPISEHNRLYWYRQTLGQGPEFLTYFQNEAQLEKSRLLSDRFSAERPKGSFSTLEIQRTEQGDSAMYLCASSLDRDGYTFGSGTRLTVV.

This clone was seen a handful of times. The chain uses TRBV5-1 and TRBJ1-4, with unresolved D. V was pared by 3 bases and J by 5 bases, with 11 bases between. The CDR3 totals 14 residues. The V gene's germline CDR1 is SGHRS and CDR2 YFSETQ. This chain's CDR3 is CASSYGSQNEKLFF. DNA for the CDR3: TGCGCCAGCAGCTACGGGTCGCAAAATGAAAAACTGTTTTTT.

The V call is TRBV9, the J call TRBJ1-2, with 10 bases aligning to TRBD1. The CDR3 sequence is 14 residues long. Germline V gives CDR1 SGDLS, CDR2 YYNGEE. V shed 3 bases, J shed 8 bases, and the junction held 7 bases outside the gene matches. The CDR3 DNA sequence: TGTGCCAGCAGCGGAGACAGGGGGCCACGGGGCTACACCTTC. It translates to CASSGDRGPRGYTF.

Regarding this clone: A read error may produce the germline difference seen at one junction end. This chain links TRBV6-5 with TRBJ1-5; D is undetermined. CDR3 size: 13 residues. Per germline, CDR1 MNHEY and CDR2 SVGAGI. The CDR3 DNA is TGTACCAGCAGTTATAACGCGGATCAGCCCCAGCATTTT. This sequence encodes CTSSYNADQPQHF.

Here the CDR3 DNA reads TGTGCCAGCAGCTTATTGGACAGGGGGAGGACCTTGACCGGGGAGCTGTTTTTT. Translation: CASSLLDRGRTLTGELFF. This chain links TRBV7-9 with TRBJ2-2; 10 bases fit TRBD1. Unmatched junction bases numbered 11, after V lost 2 bases and J lost 5 bases. Germline V gives CDR1 SEHNR, CDR2 FQNEAQ (reference sequence). The CDR3 runs to 18 residues.

This chain joins TRBV7-2 and TRBJ1-2; D not certain. In germline, CDR1 is SGHTA, CDR2 FQGNSA. This CDR3 has 14 amino acids. Trimming stripped 1 base from V and 1 base from J, with 7 bases between. The CDR3 is CASSLDRVNYGYTF. The CDR3 DNA reads TGTGCCAGCAGCTTAGACCGGGTTAACTATGGCTACACCTTC.

This chain links TRBV18 with TRBJ1-1, with D unresolved. CDR3 length: 13 residues. V was pared by 3 bases and J by 6 bases, with 11 bases between. Germline V gene sequence: CDR1 KGHSH, CDR2 LQKENI. CDR3 DNA: TGTGCCAGCTCACCGCCCGGAGGGTCTGAAGCTTTCTTT. Its protein product is CASSPPGGSEAFF.

This clone was counted once. The V gene is TRBV19, the J gene TRBJ1-5, with no clear D. Germline V gene sequence: CDR1 LNHDA, CDR2 SQIVND (reference sequence). Trimming left V 0 bases short and J 6 bases short, with 24 bases between. The CDR3 is 19 amino acids. The CDR3 DNA is TGTGCCAGTAGTATAGATCTATGGAGGGTAGAGGACCCTTTTCAGCCCCAGCATTTT. It specifies CASSIDLWRVEDPFQPQHF.

This clone was seen just once. In nucleotides, the CDR3 is TGTGCCAGCAGCTTAAGGGACACAAGCACAGATACGCAGTATTTT. This translates into CASSLRDTSTDTQYF. The chain carries TRBV11-2 and TRBJ2-3; D is possibly TRBD1 (6 bases). Trimming cost V 2 bases and J 0 bases, with 9 bases left between them. Germline assignment: CDR1 SGHAT and CDR2 FQNNGV. The CDR3 runs 15 residues. The entire variable domain, with the rest obtained from reference TRBV11-2 and TRBJ2-3, is as follows: EAGVAQSPRYKIIEKRQSVAFWCNPISGHATLYWYQQILGQGPKLLIQFQNNGVVDDSQLPKDRFSAERLKGVDSTLKIQPAKLEDSAVYLCASSLRDTSTDTQYFGPGTRLTVL.

The gene calls are TRBV30 and TRBJ2-2; D might be TRBD2 (5 bases). Germline CDR1 reads GTSNPN; CDR2 reads SVGIG (reference sequence). V lost 3 bases, J lost 6 bases, and 14 bases lay in between. There are 14 residues in the CDR3. The CDR3 coding sequence is TGTGCCTGGAGCATTACCGGGGTTCCCGGGGAGCTGTTTTTT. As protein: CAWSITGVPGELFF.

The chain is built from TRBV5-1 and TRBJ1-4, with D hard to call. CDR3 length: 18 amino acids. V was pared by 0 bases and J by 10 bases, with 25 bases between. Germline CDR1 is SGHRS and CDR2 is YFSETQ. CDR3 sequence (DNA): TGCGCCAGCAGCTTGGAATTAATGTCGGCAGGACGGGGTCGAAAACTGTTTTTT. It specifies CASSLELMSAGRGRKLFF.

The CDR3 sequence: CASSAGPEQYF. For the CDR3, the DNA is TGTGCCAGCAGCGCGGGCCCGGAGCAGTACTTC. The chain couples TRBV7-9 to TRBJ2-7; a possible D gene is TRBD2 (5 bases). Germline V gene sequence: CDR1 SEHNR, CDR2 FQNEAQ (reference sequence). This CDR3 is 11 amino acids long. Trimming removed 5 bases from V and 7 bases from J, with 9 bases in between.